This section outlines one T cell receptor beta chain sequence together with its context. Antigen unknown. Described time point: persistent/refractory GD, antithyroid drugs over 5 years with positive TRAb. The TCR library used RNA extracted from PBMCs. HTBI primers from iRepertoire and Arm-PCR of CDR3 regions yielded the TCR beta libraries. TCRdb passed the multiplex PCR reads through MiXCR, listing each CDR3 protein once. The data hold 390,000 or so distinct CDR3 sequences, with roughly 25% observed a single time. This specimen comes from a study of regulatory T cells in long-lasting Graves disease. From germline, CDR1 is MNHEY and CDR2 SMNVEV (reference sequence). The CDR3 is 15 amino acids. V shed 1 base and J shed 9 bases, with 19 bases lying between them. Study-wide points: TRBV28, TRBJ1-2 and TRBJ2-5 were segments that persistent disease favored. Study was limited to peripheral blood, excluding thyroid tissue.

This sample comprised peripheral blood mononuclear cells (PBMCs), obtained when the disease was refractory, from a patient treated with antithyroid drugs. The sequence was collected from a middle-aged woman with Graves disease. The chain couples TRBV27 to TRBJ2-7; D not certain. The CDR3 region has the DNA TGTGCCAGCAGTTTATTGGTATCCAAGCCCTTGTTGCAGTACTTC. Translated: CASSLLVSKPLLQYF.